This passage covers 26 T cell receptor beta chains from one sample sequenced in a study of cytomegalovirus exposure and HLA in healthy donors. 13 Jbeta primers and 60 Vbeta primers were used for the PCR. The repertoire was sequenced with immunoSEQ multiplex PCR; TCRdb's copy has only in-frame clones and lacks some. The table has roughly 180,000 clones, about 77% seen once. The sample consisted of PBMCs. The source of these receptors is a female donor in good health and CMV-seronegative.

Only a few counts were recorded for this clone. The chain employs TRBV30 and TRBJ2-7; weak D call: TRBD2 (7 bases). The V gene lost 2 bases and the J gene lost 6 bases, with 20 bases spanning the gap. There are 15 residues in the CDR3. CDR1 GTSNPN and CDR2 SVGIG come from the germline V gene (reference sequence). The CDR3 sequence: CAWSLKTGSGGEQYF. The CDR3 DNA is TGTGCCTGGAGTCTCAAAACAGGGTCGGGAGGCGAGCAGTACTTC.

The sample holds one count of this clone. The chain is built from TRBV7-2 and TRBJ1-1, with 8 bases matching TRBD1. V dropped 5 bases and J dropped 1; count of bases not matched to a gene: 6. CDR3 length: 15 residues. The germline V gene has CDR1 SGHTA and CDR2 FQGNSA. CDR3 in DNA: TGTGCCAGCAGCCAGGGGGCGGGCTGGAACACTGAAGCTTTCTTT. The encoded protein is CASSQGAGWNTEAFF.

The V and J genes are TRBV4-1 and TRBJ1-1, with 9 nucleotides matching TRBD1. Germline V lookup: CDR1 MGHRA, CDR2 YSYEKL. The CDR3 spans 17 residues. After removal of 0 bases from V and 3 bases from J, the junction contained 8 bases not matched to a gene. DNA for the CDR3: TGCGCCAGCAGCCAAGATCCTCGGGACAGGGCCTACACTGAAGCTTTCTTT. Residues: CASSQDPRDRAYTEAFF.

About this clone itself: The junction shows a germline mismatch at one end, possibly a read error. Here the CDR3 reads CSSSLRTVDAFF. CDR3 bases: TGTTCCAGCAGCTTGCGGACAGTCGACGCTTTCTTT. V gene TRBV7-9 combines with J gene TRBJ1-1; D is possibly TRBD1 (6 bases). CDR1 SEHNR and CDR2 FQNEAQ come from the germline V gene (reference sequence). This CDR3 contains 12 residues.

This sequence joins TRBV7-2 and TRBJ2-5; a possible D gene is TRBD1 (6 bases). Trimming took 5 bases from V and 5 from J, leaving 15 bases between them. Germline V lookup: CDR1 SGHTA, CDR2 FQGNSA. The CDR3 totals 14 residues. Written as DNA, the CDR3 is TGTGCCAGCAGCCCGACAGGTTCTGGGGAGACCCAGTACTTC. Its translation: CASSPTGSGETQYF.

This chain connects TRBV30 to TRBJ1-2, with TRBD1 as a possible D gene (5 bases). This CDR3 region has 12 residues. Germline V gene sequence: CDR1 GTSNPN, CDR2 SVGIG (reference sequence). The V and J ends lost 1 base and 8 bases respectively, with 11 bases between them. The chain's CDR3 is CAWSGGGQGYTF. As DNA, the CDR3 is TGTGCCTGGAGTGGGGGGGGTCAAGGCTACACCTTC.

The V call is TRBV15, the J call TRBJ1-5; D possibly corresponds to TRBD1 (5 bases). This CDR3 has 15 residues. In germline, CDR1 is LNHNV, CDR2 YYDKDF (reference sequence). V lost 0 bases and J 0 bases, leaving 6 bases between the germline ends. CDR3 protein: CATSRDDSSNQPQHF. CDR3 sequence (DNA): TGTGCCACCAGCAGAGATGACAGTAGCAATCAGCCCCAGCATTTT.

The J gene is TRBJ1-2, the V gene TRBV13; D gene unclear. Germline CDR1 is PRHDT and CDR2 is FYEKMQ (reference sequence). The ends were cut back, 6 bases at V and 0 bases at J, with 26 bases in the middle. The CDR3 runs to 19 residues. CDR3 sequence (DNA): TGTGCCAGCAGGATTAGATACAAGATTCCGACTCTAGCTAACTATGGCTACACCTTC. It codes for CASRIRYKIPTLANYGYTF.

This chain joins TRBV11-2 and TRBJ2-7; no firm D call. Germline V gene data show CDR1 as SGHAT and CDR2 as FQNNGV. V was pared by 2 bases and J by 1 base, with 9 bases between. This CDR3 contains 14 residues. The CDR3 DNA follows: TGTGCCAGCAGCTTAAGTTACACATCCTACGAGCAGTACTTC. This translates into CASSLSYTSYEQYF.

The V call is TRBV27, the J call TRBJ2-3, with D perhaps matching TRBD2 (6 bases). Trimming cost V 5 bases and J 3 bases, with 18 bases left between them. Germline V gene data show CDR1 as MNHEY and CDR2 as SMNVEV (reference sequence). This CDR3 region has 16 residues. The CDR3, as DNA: TGTGCCAGCAGTCTGGCGGGTCGGGAGTGGACAGATACGCAGTATTTT. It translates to CASSLAGREWTDTQYF.

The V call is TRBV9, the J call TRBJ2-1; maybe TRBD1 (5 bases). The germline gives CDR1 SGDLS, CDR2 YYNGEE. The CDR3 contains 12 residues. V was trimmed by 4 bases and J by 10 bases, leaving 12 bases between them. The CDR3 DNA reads TGTGCCAGCAGCCAAGGGGTGAAGGAGCAGTTCTTC. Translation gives CASSQGVKEQFF.

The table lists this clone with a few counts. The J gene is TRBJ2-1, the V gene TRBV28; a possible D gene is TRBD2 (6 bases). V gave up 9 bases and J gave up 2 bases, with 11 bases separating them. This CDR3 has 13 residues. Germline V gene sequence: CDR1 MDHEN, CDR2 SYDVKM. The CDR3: CASNSGAYNEQFF. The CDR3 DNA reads TGTGCCAGTAATAGCGGTGCCTACAATGAGCAGTTCTTC.

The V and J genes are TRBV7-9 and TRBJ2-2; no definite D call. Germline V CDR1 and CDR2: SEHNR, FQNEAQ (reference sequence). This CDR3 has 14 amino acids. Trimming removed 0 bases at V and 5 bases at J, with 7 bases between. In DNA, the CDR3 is TGTGCCAGCAGCTTAGCGCACGGGACCGGGGAGCTGTTTTTT. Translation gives CASSLAHGTGELFF. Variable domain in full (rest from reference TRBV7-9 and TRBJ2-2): DTGVSQNPRHKITKRGQNVTFRCDPISEHNRLYWYRQTLGQGPEFLTYFQNEAQLEKSRLLSDRFSAERPKGSFSTLEIQRTEQGDSAMYLCASSLAHGTGELFFGEGSRLTVL.

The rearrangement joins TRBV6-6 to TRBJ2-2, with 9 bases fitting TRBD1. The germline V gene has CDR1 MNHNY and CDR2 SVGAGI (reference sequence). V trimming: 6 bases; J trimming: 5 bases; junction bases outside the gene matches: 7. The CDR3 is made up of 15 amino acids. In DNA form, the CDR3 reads TGTGCCAGCAGCCCCGGGACAGGGATGACCGGGGAGCTGTTTTTT. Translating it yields CASSPGTGMTGELFF.

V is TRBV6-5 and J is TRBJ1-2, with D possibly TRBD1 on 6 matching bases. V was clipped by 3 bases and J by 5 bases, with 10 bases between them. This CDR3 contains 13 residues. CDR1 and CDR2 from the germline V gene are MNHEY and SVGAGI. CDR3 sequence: CASSYSGAYGYTF. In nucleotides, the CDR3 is TGTGCCAGCAGTTATTCAGGGGCTTATGGCTACACCTTC.

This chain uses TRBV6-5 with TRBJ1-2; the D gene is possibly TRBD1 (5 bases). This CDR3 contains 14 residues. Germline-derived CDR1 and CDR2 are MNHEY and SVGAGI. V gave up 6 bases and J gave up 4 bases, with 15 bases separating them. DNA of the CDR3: TGTGCCAGCAGCCACCACCAGGGCGGCTATGGCTACACCTTC. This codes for CASSHHQGGYGYTF.

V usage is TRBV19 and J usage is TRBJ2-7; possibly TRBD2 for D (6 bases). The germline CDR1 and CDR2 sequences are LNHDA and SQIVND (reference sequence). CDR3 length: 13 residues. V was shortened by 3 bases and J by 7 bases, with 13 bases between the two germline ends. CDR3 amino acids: CASSIGAGREQYF. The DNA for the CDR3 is TGTGCCAGTAGTATCGGGGCGGGACGGGAGCAGTACTTC.

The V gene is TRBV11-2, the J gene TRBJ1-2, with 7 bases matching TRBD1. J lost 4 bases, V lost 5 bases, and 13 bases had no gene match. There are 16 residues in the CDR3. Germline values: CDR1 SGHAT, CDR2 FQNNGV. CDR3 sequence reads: CASSLARTGFLYGYTF. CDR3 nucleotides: TGTGCCAGCAGCCTGGCTCGGACAGGCTTCCTCTATGGCTACACCTTC.

CDR3 DNA: TGTGCCAGCAGTTATGAGCGCTCACAGGACGAGCAGTACTTC. Translated: CASSYERSQDEQYF. The rearrangement joins TRBV6-5 to TRBJ2-7, with D possibly TRBD1 on 5 matching bases. CDR1 and CDR2 from the germline V gene are MNHEY and SVGAGI. The CDR3 runs 14 residues. Deletions cut 3 bases from V and 5 bases from J, with 14 bases between.

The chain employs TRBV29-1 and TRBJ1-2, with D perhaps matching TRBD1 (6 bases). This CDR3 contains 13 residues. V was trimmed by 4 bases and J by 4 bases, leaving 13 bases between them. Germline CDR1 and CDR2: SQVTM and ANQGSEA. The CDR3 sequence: CSVGTATGYGYTF. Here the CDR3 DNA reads TGCAGCGTTGGGACAGCCACTGGCTATGGCTACACCTTC.

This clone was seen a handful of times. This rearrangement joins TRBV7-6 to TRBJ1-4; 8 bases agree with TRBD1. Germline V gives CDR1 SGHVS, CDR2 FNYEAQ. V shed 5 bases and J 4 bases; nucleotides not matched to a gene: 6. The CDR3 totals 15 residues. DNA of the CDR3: TGTGCCAGCAGCGATGGACAGGGTCTTAATGAAAAACTGTTTTTT. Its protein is CASSDGQGLNEKLFF. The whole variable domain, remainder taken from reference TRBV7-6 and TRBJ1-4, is GAGVSQSPRYKVTKRGQDVALRCDPISGHVSLYWYRQALGQGPEFLTYFNYEAQQDKSGLPNDRFSAERPEGSISTLTIQRTEQRDSAMYRCASSDGQGLNEKLFFGSGTQLSVL.

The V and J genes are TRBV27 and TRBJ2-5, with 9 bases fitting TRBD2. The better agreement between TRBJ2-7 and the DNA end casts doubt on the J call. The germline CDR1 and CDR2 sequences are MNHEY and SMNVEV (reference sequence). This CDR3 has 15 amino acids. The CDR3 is CASSPPGTSRYEQYF. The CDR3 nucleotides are TGTGCCAGCAGTCCACCCGGGACTAGCAGGTACGAGCAGTACTTC.

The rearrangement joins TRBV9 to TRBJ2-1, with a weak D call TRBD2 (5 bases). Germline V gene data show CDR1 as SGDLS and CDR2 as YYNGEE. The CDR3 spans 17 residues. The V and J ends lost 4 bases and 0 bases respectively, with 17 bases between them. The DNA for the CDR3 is TGTGCCAGCAGCCCCCGGGGAGCGAGGAGCTCCTACAATGAGCAGTTCTTC. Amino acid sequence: CASSPRGARSSYNEQFF.

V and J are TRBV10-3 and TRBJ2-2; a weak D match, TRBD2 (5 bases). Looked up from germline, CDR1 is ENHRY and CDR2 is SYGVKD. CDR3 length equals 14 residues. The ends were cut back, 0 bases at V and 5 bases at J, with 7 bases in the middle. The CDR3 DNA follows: TGTGCCATCAGTGAGTCGGCGGGTACCGGGGAGCTGTTTTTT. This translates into CAISESAGTGELFF.

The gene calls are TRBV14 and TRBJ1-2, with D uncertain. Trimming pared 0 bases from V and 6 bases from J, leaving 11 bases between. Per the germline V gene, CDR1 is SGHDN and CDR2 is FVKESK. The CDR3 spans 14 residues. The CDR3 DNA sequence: TGTGCCAGCAGCCAAGAAATGCCACTGAATGGCTACACCTTC. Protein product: CASSQEMPLNGYTF.

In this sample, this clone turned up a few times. CDR3 coding DNA: TGCGCCAGCAGCCAAGATTGGCAGAGCAATCAGCCCCAGCATTTT. Translation: CASSQDWQSNQPQHF. This chain links TRBV4-3 with TRBJ1-5; D uncertain. Deletions cut 0 bases from V and 1 base from J, with 7 bases between. Germline CDR1 is LGHNA and CDR2 is YSLEER. The CDR3 spans 15 residues.